Listed below are T cell receptor beta chains from one sample, sequenced in a study of OX40 agonist ivuxolimab in advanced cancers. Clones were sequenced by immunoSEQ multiplex PCR, and TCRdb holds only the in-frame ones, with some missing. The data hold almost 45,000 clones, with around 90% observed a single time. Sample: CD4+ or CD8+ T cells sorted from blood, taken in a trial of the OX40 agonist ivuxolimab. The receptors shown here come from an adult with an advanced solid tumor such as melanoma, head and neck, liver or kidney cancer. Each CDR3 is given without its conserved first and last residue. The order of the fields is CDR3 protein, V gene.

ASSVGQGTGNTIY,TRBV9
ASRRGREYEQY,TRBV7-9
SVETGDEAF,TRBV20-1
ASSLETGVYYGYT,TRBV5-5
ASSLAGPLEQY,TRBV7-9
ASSWADTQY,TRBV6-5
ASSHLLSVDEQF,TRBV4-1
ASSYVRRAEETQY,TRBV6-5
ASSSIPSGGSTDTQY,TRBV7-3
ASSSTPGALH,TRBV9
ASRDRDSTDTQY,TRBV2
ASSPTTIGTGHEAF,TRBV28
ASSAPGQTSGANVLT,TRBV9
ASSWTEDGALH,TRBV19
ASSAWTGFTDTQY,TRBV7-2
ASSTNYEQY,TRBV7-2
ASSSRSDTQY,TRBV5-5
ASSPSSGRDTGELF,TRBV18
ASSISTEGFDEQY,TRBV19
ASSYSTGVYEQY,TRBV6-7
ASSAPGGAGETQY,TRBV7-9
ASSLPQWNTEAF,TRBV7-9
ASSLGHTGSYEQY,TRBV5-1
ASSILPVRTGELF,TRBV19
ASSFSTATGAQY,TRBV9
ASSGTSGGRTDTQY,TRBV10-2